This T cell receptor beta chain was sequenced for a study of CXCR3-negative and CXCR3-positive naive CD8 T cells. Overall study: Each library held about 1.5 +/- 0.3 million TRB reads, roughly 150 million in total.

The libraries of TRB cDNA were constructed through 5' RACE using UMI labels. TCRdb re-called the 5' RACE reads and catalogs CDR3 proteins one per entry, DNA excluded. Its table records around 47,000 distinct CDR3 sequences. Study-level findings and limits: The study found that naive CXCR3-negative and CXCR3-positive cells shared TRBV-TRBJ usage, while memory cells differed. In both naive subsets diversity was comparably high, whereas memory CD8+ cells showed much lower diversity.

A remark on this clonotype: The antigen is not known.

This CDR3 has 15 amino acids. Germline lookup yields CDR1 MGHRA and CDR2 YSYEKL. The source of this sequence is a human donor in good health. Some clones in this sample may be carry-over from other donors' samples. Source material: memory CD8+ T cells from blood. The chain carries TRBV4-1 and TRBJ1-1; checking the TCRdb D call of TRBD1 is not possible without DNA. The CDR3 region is CASSRPGTANTEAFF.